The TCR beta chain under discussion was sequenced for a study of identical twins. Trimming shortened V by 1 base and J by 2 bases, and 15 bases separated the two germline ends. Germline V gives CDR1 SGHTA, CDR2 FQGNSA. This CDR3 has 16 residues. Using its own MiXCR run on the 5' RACE reads, TCRdb lists one record per CDR3 protein. The sample holds roughly 770,000 distinct CDR3 sequences; approximately 18% are singletons and the top ten take approximately 14%. This sample also belongs to another study, concerning T cells expressing NK-cell markers.

The sequence came from a young woman in good health. The sequenced sample consisted of PBMCs. The chain is built from TRBV7-2 and TRBJ2-7; tentatively, D is TRBD2 (6 bases). In DNA form, the CDR3 reads TGTGCCAGCAGCTTAGACGCCGGGACTGAGGCCTACGAGCAGTACTTC. Translated: CASSLDAGTEAYEQYF.